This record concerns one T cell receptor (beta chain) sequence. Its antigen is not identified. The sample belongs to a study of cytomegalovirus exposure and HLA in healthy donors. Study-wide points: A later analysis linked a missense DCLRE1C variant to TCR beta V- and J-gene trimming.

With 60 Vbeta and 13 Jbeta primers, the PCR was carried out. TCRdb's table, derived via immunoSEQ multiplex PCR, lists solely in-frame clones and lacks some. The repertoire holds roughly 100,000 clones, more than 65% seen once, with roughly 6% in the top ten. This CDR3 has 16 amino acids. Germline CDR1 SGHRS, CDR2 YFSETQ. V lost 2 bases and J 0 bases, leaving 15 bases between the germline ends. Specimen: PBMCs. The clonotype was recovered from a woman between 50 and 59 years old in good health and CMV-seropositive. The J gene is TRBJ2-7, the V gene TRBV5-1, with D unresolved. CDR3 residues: CASSFLRKKDSYEQYF. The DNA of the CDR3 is TGCGCCAGCAGCTTCCTGAGGAAGAAAGACTCCTACGAGCAGTACTTC.